Following are 19 T cell receptor beta chains from one sample sequenced in a study of identifying expanded T cells in peripheral blood. Data came from immunoSEQ multiplex PCR; TCRdb stores just in-frame clones and leaves some out. The sample has tens of thousands of clones, approximately 88% seen once. What was sequenced was blood. The receptors derive from a person aged 18 to 75 in good health.

CDR3 protein: CASSHVGQLYQPQHF. The CDR3 region has the DNA TGCGCCAGCAGCCACGTTGGACAGCTTTATCAGCCCCAGCATTTT. The V and J genes are TRBV4-1 and TRBJ1-5; TRBD1 is a possible D gene (6 bases). Per the germline V gene, CDR1 is MGHRA and CDR2 is YSYEKL. There are 15 residues in the CDR3. V was cut by 3 bases and J by 5 bases, with 14 bases left in between.

The V and J genes are TRBV28 and TRBJ1-2, with a possible D match to TRBD1 (6 bases). V was clipped by 3 bases and J by 6 bases, with 17 bases between them. The germline V gene encodes CDR1 MDHEN and CDR2 SYDVKM. There are 15 residues in the CDR3. CDR3 coding DNA: TGTGCCAGCAGTTTTGTCGACAGGCGGGTCGATGGCTACACCTTC. Its translation: CASSFVDRRVDGYTF.

The chain's CDR3 is CASSAGHPSNQPQHF. The CDR3 region has the DNA TGTGCCAGTAGTGCGGGACATCCTAGCAATCAGCCCCAGCATTTT. The genes are TRBV19 and TRBJ1-5; TRBD1 might be the D (6 bases). CDR3 length equals 15 residues. V lost 5 bases and J lost 0, with 11 bases in between. Germline V lookup: CDR1 LNHDA, CDR2 SQIVND (reference sequence).

The chain combines TRBV9 with TRBJ2-1, with 10 bases identical to TRBD1. CDR1 is SGDLS and CDR2 is YYNGEE in the germline V gene. This CDR3 is 19 amino acids long. Losses at the gene ends were 0 bases for V and 9 bases for J; bases not matched to a gene: 18. The CDR3, as DNA: TGTGCCAGCAGCGTAGGGCTCTCGTGGAGACAGGGGGCTCAAAGTGAGCAGTTCTTC. Translated: CASSVGLSWRQGAQSEQFF.

The gene calls are TRBV7-9 and TRBJ2-7; 8 bases map to TRBD1. The CDR3 has 14 residues. The germline gives CDR1 SEHNR, CDR2 FQNEAQ (reference sequence). Trimming at V came to 5 bases and at J to 3 bases, leaving 6 bases not matched to a gene. CDR3 in DNA: TGTGCCAGCAGCCCCCGGGACAGGCACTACGAGCAGTACTTC. This sequence encodes CASSPRDRHYEQYF.

The chain links TRBV10-3 to TRBJ2-5; D possibly corresponds to TRBD1 (6 bases). The V and J ends lost 6 bases and 2 bases respectively, with 10 bases between them. The CDR3 sequence is 13 residues long. Germline CDR1 and CDR2: ENHRY and SYGVKD. In nucleotides, the CDR3 is TGTGCCATCAGGGGACAAGTACAAGAGACCCAGTACTTC. It encodes CAIRGQVQETQYF.

This chain links TRBV2 with TRBJ2-3; maybe TRBD2 (6 bases). Between the trimmed V and J ends, which lost 5 bases and 1 base, there was a span of 16 bases. The germline V gene has CDR1 SNHLY and CDR2 FYNNEI. CDR3 length equals 16 residues. DNA of the CDR3: TGTGCCAGCAGTTTGGGGGGTGGGACGGGCACAGATACGCAGTATTTT. Amino acids: CASSLGGGTGTDTQYF. The full variable domain, in which reference TRBV2 and TRBJ2-3 provide the parts outside the CDR3, is EPEVTQTPSHQVTQMGQEVILRCVPISNHLYFYWYRQILGQKVEFLVSFYNNEISEKSEIFDDQFSVERPDGSNFTLKIRSTKLEDSAMYFCASSLGGGTGTDTQYFGPGTRLTVL.

The gene calls are TRBV10-3 and TRBJ2-2; D unresolved. V was cut by 0 bases and J by 6 bases, with 5 bases left in between. The CDR3 length is 13 residues. Looked up from germline, CDR1 is ENHRY and CDR2 is SYGVKD. The CDR3 DNA is TGTGCCATCAGTGAGTCGGCCCCCGGGGAGCTGTTTTTT. This gives the protein CAISESAPGELFF.

This clone has a single count. The genes are TRBV27 and TRBJ2-5; D is undetermined. With 2 bases removed from V and 5 bases from J, the gap between germline ends came to 9 bases. Germline CDR1 reads MNHEY; CDR2 reads SMNVEV (reference sequence). The CDR3 extends over 13 amino acids. The CDR3 region has the DNA TGTGCCAGCAGTTTAGGGTTGTGGGAGACCCAGTACTTC. Residues: CASSLGLWETQYF.

CDR3 DNA sequence: TGTGCCAGTAAGATGGAAGGGGACGGTTCCTACGAGCAGTACTTC. Its translation: CASKMEGDGSYEQYF. This chain joins TRBV19 and TRBJ2-7; D possibly uses TRBD1 or TRBD2 (5 bases each). Trimming cost V 7 bases and J 1 base, with 17 bases left between them. This CDR3 is built from 15 residues. Per the germline V gene, CDR1 is LNHDA and CDR2 is SQIVND (reference sequence).

The chain uses TRBV6-1 and TRBJ1-5, with a weak D call TRBD1 (6 bases). The ends were cut back, 1 base at V and 3 bases at J, with 10 bases in the middle. Looked up from germline, CDR1 is MNHNS and CDR2 is SASEGT. This CDR3 has 15 amino acids. CDR3 nucleotide sequence: TGTGCCAGCAGTGAAGGGACAGCTGACAATCAGCCCCAGCATTTT. Its translation: CASSEGTADNQPQHF.

The V gene is TRBV4-2, the J gene TRBJ2-5; no firm D call. V was pared by 0 bases and J by 9 bases, with 8 bases between. Germline V gives CDR1 LGHNA, CDR2 YNFKEQ. There are 12 residues in the CDR3. The CDR3 region is CASSQDIEAQYF. In nucleotides, the CDR3 is TGTGCCAGCAGCCAAGATATCGAAGCCCAGTACTTC.

The chain recombines TRBV2 with TRBJ1-2; 7 nucleotides align to TRBD1. The V gene end was trimmed by 6 bases and the J gene end by 2 bases; junction bases not matched to a gene: 12. This CDR3 comprises 16 residues. Germline V gene lookup returns CDR1 SNHLY and CDR2 FYNNEI. The CDR3 region has the DNA TGTGCCAGCAGACCATTGACAGGGAAGGAGAACTATGGCTACACCTTC. It encodes CASRPLTGKENYGYTF.

J is TRBJ2-5 and V is TRBV6-1; D unclear. This CDR3 has 14 residues. Trimming removed 6 bases from V and 1 base from J, with 12 bases in between. CDR1 is MNHNS and CDR2 is SASEGT in the germline V gene. CDR3 in DNA: TGTGCCAGCAGGTATAGGGTGGCCCAAGAGACCCAGTACTTC. Translating gives CASRYRVAQETQYF.

The chain joins TRBV7-2 to TRBJ1-3; weak D call: TRBD1 (5 bases). V was cut by 1 base and J by 4 bases, with 11 bases left in between. The CDR3 length is 15 residues. Germline CDR1 and CDR2: SGHTA and FQGNSA. Written as DNA, the CDR3 is TGTGCCAGCAGCTTAGTTGGGACCATCGGAAACACCATATATTTT. Protein product: CASSLVGTIGNTIYF.

The V call is TRBV5-6, the J call TRBJ1-2; D gene unclear. This CDR3 region has 11 residues. The ends were cut back, 4 bases at V and 4 bases at J, with 5 bases in the middle. The germline V gene encodes CDR1 SGHDT and CDR2 YYEEEE. CDR3 coding DNA: TGTGCCAGCAGCCCTCGCTATGGCTACACCTTC. As protein: CASSPRYGYTF.

There are a few counts of this clone. This chain's CDR3 is CASSEGTWGEKLFF. CDR3 DNA: TGTGCCAGCAGTGAAGGGACATGGGGTGAAAAACTGTTTTTT. The chain employs TRBV25-1 and TRBJ1-4; the D gene is possibly TRBD1 (6 bases). Per germline, CDR1 MGHDK and CDR2 SYGVNS. The CDR3 is 14 amino acids. The germline V and J ends were trimmed by 2 bases and 7 bases, with 11 bases remaining between them.

The chain links TRBV30 to TRBJ1-1; no reliable D call. The CDR3 has 11 residues. Germline-derived CDR1 and CDR2 are GTSNPN and SVGIG (reference sequence). With 0 bases removed from V and 10 bases from J, the gap between germline ends came to 9 bases. CDR3 sequence: CAWSVGRGAFF. The DNA of the CDR3 is TGTGCCTGGAGTGTAGGGCGGGGAGCTTTCTTT.

The chain joins TRBV7-7 to TRBJ2-2, with D possibly matching TRBD2 (6 bases). Germline V lookup: CDR1 SSHAT, CDR2 FNYEAQ (reference sequence). V was pared by 4 bases and J by 1 base, with 13 bases between. The CDR3 loop spans 16 amino acids. CDR3 sequence: CASSSSLALNTGELFF. The CDR3 region has the DNA TGTGCCAGCAGCTCGTCACTAGCACTGAACACCGGGGAGCTGTTTTTT.